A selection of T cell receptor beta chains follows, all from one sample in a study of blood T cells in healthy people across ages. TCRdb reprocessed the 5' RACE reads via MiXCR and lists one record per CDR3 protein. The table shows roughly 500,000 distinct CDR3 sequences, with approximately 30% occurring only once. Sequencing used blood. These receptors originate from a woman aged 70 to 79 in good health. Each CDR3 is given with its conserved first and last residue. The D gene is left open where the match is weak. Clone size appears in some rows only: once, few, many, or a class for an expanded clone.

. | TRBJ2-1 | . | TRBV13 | CASSLEGGGGPNEQFF | TGTGCCAGCAGCTTAGAAGGGGGGGGCGGTCCAAATGAGCAGTTCTTC
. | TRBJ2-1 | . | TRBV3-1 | CASSQGPDPLEGGQFF | TGTGCCAGCAGCCAAGGGCCCGATCCCCTTGAGGGTGGGCAGTTCTTC
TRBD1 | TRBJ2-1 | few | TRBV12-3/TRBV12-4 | CASSEGQGVYNEQFF | TGTGCCAGCAGTGAGGGACAGGGAGTCTACAATGAGCAGTTCTTC
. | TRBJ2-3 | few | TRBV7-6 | CASSKGTPASTDTQYF | TGTGCCAGCAGCAAGGGGACACCGGCTAGCACAGATACGCAGTATTTT
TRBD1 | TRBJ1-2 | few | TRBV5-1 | CASRPGQADPYGYTF | TGCGCCAGCAGACCGGGACAGGCCGACCCCTATGGCTACACCTTC
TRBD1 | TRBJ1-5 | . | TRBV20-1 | CSARVGGQAEPQHF | TGCAGTGCTAGAGTGGGGGGACAGGCAGAGCCCCAGCATTTT
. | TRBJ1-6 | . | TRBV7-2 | CASSFTGSSYNSPLHF | TGTGCCAGCAGCTTTACAGGGAGCTCCTATAATTCACCCCTCCACTTT
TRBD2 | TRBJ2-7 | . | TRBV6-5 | CASSYSTSGTYEQYF | TGTGCCAGCAGTTACTCGACTAGCGGGACCTACGAGCAGTACTTC
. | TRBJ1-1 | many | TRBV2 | CASRGGENTEAFF | TGTGCCAGCAGGGGAGGGGAGAACACTGAAGCTTTCTTT
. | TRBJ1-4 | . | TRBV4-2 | CASSQEAATNEKLFF | TGTGCCAGCAGCCAAGAAGCGGCAACTAATGAAAAACTGTTTTTT
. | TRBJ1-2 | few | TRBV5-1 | CASSFRGSSYGYTF | TGCGCCAGCAGCTTCAGGGGCTCAAGCTATGGCTACACCTTC
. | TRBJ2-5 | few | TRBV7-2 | CASSFGSGVETQYF | TGCGCCAGCAGCTTTGGCTCAGGGGTGGAGACCCAGTACTTC
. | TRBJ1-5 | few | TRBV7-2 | CASSQMRGGAGSPQHF | TGTGCCAGCAGCCAAATGAGGGGGGGCGCGGGGTCGCCCCAGCATTTT
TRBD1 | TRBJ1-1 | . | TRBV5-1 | CASSSDREGTEAFF | TGCGCCAGCAGCTCCGACAGGGAGGGCACTGAAGCTTTCTTT
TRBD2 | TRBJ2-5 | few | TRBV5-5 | CASSGGTSGQETQYF | TGTGCCAGCAGCGGCGGGACTAGCGGACAAGAGACCCAGTACTTC
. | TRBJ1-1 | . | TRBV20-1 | CSAGDTTEAFF | TGCAGTGCTGGGGATACCACTGAAGCTTTCTTT
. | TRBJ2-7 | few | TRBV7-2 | CASSSGGFDEQYF | TGTGCCAGCAGCTCCGGGGGTTTCGACGAGCAGTACTTC
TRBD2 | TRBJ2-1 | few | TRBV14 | CASSQFRGGSNEQFF | TGTGCCAGCAGCCAATTCCGGGGGGGCAGCAATGAGCAGTTCTTC
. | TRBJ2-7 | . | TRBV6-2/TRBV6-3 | CASSSAGYEQYF | TGTGCCAGCAGTTCCGCGGGCTACGAGCAGTACTTC
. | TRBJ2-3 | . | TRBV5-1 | CATNLDGKITDTQYF | TGCGCCACCAATCTGGACGGGAAAATCACAGATACGCAGTATTTT
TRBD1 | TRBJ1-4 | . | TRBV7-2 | CASSAGGMGEKLFF | TGTGCCAGCAGCGCAGGGGGCATGGGTGAAAAACTGTTTTTT
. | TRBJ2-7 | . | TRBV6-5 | CASHQGRFYEQYF | TGTGCCAGCCACCAGGGGAGGTTCTACGAGCAGTACTTC
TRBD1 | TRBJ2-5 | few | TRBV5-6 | CASSASGQTYASSYF | TGTGCCAGCAGCGCCTCGGGACAGACTTATGCGAGCAGTTACTTC
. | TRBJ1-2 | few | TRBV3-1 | CASSPRTDNYGYTF | TGTGCCAGCAGCCCACGGACAGATAACTATGGCTACACCTTC
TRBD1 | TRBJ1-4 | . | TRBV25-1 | CASSARGRGSEKLFF | TGTGCCAGCAGTGCCAGGGGGCGCGGGAGTGAAAAACTGTTTTTT
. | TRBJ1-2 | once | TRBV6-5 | CASSYRDTYYGYTF | TGTGCCAGCAGTTACCGGGACACCTACTATGGCTACACCTTC
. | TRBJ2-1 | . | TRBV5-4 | CASSLAQGITYNEQFF | TGTGCCAGCAGCTTGGCGCAGGGTATCACCTACAATGAGCAGTTCTTC
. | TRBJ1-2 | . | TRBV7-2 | CASSSGVAASGYTF | TGTGCCAGCAGCTCGGGGGTGGCGGCCTCTGGCTACACCTTC
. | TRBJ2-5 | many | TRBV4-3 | CASSQVGGETQYF | TGCGCCAGCAGCCAAGTGGGGGGAGAGACCCAGTACTTC
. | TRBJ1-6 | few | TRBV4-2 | CASSQDRQYNSPLHF | TGTGCCAGCAGCCAAGATCGCCAGTATAATTCACCCCTCCACTTT
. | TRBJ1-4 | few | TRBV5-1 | CASRLRGGAPGEYEKLFF | TGCGCCAGCAGATTGCGAGGGGGGGCCCCAGGGGAGTATGAAAAACTGTTTTTT
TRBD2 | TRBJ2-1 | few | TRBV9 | CASSVVGGSSYNEQFF | TGTGCCAGCAGCGTAGTGGGAGGGAGCTCCTACAATGAGCAGTTCTTC
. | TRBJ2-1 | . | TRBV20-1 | CSATFDWDEQFF | TGCAGTGCTACCTTTGACTGGGATGAGCAGTTCTTC
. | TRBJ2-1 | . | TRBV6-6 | CASSYRNGGYEQFF | TGTGCCAGCAGTTACCGTAACGGAGGATATGAGCAGTTCTTC
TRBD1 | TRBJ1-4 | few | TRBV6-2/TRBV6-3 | CASSNAGTGVEKLFF | TGTGCCAGCAGTAACGCCGGGACAGGGGTAGAAAAACTGTTTTTT
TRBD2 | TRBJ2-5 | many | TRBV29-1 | CSTLLAETQYF | TGCAGCACCCTACTAGCGGAGACCCAGTACTTC
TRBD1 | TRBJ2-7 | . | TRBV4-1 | CASSQEQGVWGEQYF | TGCGCCAGCAGCCAAGAACAGGGGGTCTGGGGCGAGCAGTACTTC
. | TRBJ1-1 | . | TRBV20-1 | CSRTLTMNTEAFF | TGCAGTCGTACGCTGACCATGAACACTGAAGCTTTCTTT
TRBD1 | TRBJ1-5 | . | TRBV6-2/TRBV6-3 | CASSTDRGHIHF | TGTGCCAGCAGTACCGACAGGGGGCATATTCATTTT
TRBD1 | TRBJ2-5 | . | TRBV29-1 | CSVRDRVVFVTQYF | TGCAGCGTACGCGACAGGGTAGTCTTCGTGACCCAGTACTTC
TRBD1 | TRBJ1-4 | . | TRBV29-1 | CSVWTGEDEKLFF | TGCAGCGTTTGGACAGGGGAAGATGAAAAACTGTTTTTT
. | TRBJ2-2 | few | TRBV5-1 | CASSGGSNTGELFF | TGCGCCAGCAGCGGGGGATCGAACACCGGGGAGCTGTTTTTT
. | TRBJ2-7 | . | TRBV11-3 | CASSRKGYEQYF | TGTGCCAGCAGCAGAAAGGGTTACGAGCAGTACTTC
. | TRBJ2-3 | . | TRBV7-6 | CASSMGNTDTQYF | TGTGCCAGCAGCATGGGGAATACAGATACGCAGTATTTT
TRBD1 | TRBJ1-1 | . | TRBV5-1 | CASRLSGQLNTEAFF | TGCGCCAGCAGATTGTCGGGACAGTTGAACACTGAAGCTTTCTTT
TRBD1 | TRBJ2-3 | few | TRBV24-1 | CATSRQGDAVTQYF | TGTGCCACCTCCCGACAGGGGGATGCGGTTACGCAGTATTTT
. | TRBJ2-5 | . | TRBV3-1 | CASSLIGRETQYF | TGTGCCAGCAGTCTTATTGGGAGGGAGACCCAGTACTTC
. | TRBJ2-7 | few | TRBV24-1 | CATSDPTTYEQYF | TGTGCCACCAGTGATCCGACTACCTACGAGCAGTACTTC
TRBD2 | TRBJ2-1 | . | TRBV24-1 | CATGLAGGNEQFF | TGTGCCACCGGACTAGCGGGGGGCAATGAGCAGTTCTTC
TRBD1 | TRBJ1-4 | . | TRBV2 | CASSKGDRDGEKLFF | TGTGCCAGCAGTAAAGGGGACAGGGACGGCGAAAAACTGTTTTTT
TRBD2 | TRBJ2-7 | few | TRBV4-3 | CASSQGRGARYEQYF | TGCGCCAGCAGCCAAGGGCGGGGGGCGCGGTACGAGCAGTACTTC
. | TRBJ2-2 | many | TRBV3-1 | CASSFVGAGTGELFF | TGTGCCAGCAGCTTTGTGGGGGCGGGCACCGGGGAGCTGTTTTTT
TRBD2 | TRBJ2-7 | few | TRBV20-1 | CSARGLAGGSGYEQYF | TGCAGTGCTAGAGGTCTAGCGGGGGGGTCAGGGTACGAGCAGTACTTC
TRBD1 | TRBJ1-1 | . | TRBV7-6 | CACSPTQDRGAFF | TGTGCCTGCAGCCCAACTCAGGACAGGGGAGCTTTCTTT
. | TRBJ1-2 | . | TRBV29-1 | CGVEAGARYGYTF | TGCGGCGTTGAAGCGGGGGCGAGGTATGGCTACACCTTC
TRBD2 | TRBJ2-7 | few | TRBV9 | CASSASPTSGGAYEQYF | TGTGCCAGCAGCGCCTCCCCGACTAGCGGGGGGGCATACGAGCAGTACTTC